These 17 T cell receptor beta chains originate from one sample sequenced in a study of blood T cell repertoires in COVID-19. Measured with immunoSEQ multiplex PCR; TCRdb has only the in-frame clones, and not every one. The data show more than 250,000 clones, more than 85% seen once. What was sequenced was PBMCs or T cells enriched from blood (not recorded which). All receptors come from a woman between 25 and 40 years old who had recovered from COVID-19.

The gene calls are TRBV4-1 and TRBJ2-7; TRBD1 is a possible D gene (6 bases). This CDR3 spans 16 amino acids. Germline V gives CDR1 MGHRA, CDR2 YSYEKL. Trimming removed 0 bases at V and 1 base at J, with 13 bases between. In DNA, the CDR3 is TGCGCCAGCAGCCAAGAAGGGCCCCAGGGGTCCTACGAGCAGTACTTC. It specifies CASSQEGPQGSYEQYF.

This rearrangement joins TRBV28 to TRBJ1-1; tentatively, D is TRBD1 (5 bases). Trimming pared 11 bases from V and 1 base from J, leaving 23 bases between. Germline lookup yields CDR1 MDHEN and CDR2 SYDVKM. The CDR3 loop spans 16 amino acids. CDR3 in DNA: TGTGCCCACAATCGGGGGGGGAGGCTCTCGAACACTGAAGCTTTCTTT. It translates to CAHNRGGRLSNTEAFF.

V and J are TRBV19 and TRBJ2-1, with D maybe TRBD1 (5 bases). The CDR3 has 13 residues. The V gene lost 2 bases and the J gene lost 9 bases, with 11 bases spanning the gap. In germline, CDR1 is LNHDA, CDR2 SQIVND (reference sequence). In nucleotides, the CDR3 is TGTGCCAGTAGTATAACCCCAGGGATTGAGCAGTTCTTC. The encoded protein is CASSITPGIEQFF.

This clone was seen a few times. This chain joins TRBV6-5 and TRBJ2-7, with D possibly TRBD1 on 6 matching bases. This CDR3 comprises 14 residues. Trimming took 0 bases from V and 4 from J, leaving 10 bases between them. Germline V gene data show CDR1 as MNHEY and CDR2 as SVGAGI. CDR3 nucleotide sequence: TGTGCCAGCAGTTACTCAGCCAGGGGTTACGAGCAGTACTTC. This translates into CASSYSARGYEQYF.

The J gene is TRBJ1-2, the V gene TRBV29-1; D is undetermined. The CDR3 length is 15 residues. Trimming stripped 0 bases from V and 0 bases from J, with 11 bases between. Germline values: CDR1 SQVTM, CDR2 ANQGSEA. CDR3 DNA: TGCAGCGTTGAAGATTGGTCAGCGCCTAACTATGGCTACACCTTC. It translates to CSVEDWSAPNYGYTF. Full variable domain (outside the CDR3, taken from reference TRBV29-1 and TRBJ1-2): SAVISQKPSRDICQRGTSLTIQCQVDSQVTMMFWYRQQPGQSLTLIATANQGSEATYESGFVIDKFPISRPNLTFSTLTVSNMSPEDSSIYLCSVEDWSAPNYGYTFGSGTRLTVV.

This sequence joins TRBV27 and TRBJ2-5, with 8 bases aligning to TRBD2. This CDR3 spans 14 amino acids. V lost 7 bases, J lost 9 bases, and 13 bases stayed unmatched. From germline, CDR1 is MNHEY and CDR2 SMNVEV (reference sequence). The CDR3 loop reads CASKLQGPAGAQYF. The CDR3 DNA sequence: TGTGCCAGCAAATTACAGGGCCCAGCGGGGGCCCAGTACTTC.

Here the CDR3 reads CASSLGLAGGQETQYF. The DNA for the CDR3 is TGTGCCAGCAGCTTAGGACTAGCGGGAGGGCAAGAGACCCAGTACTTC. V is TRBV11-2 and J is TRBJ2-5; 14 nucleotides align to TRBD2. The CDR3 spans 16 residues. V shed 1 base and J 2 bases; nucleotides not matched to a gene: 0. Germline assignment: CDR1 SGHAT and CDR2 FQNNGV.

This rearrangement joins TRBV11-2 to TRBJ2-7; maybe TRBD2 (6 bases). The V gene's germline CDR1 is SGHAT and CDR2 FQNNGV. V lost 5 bases and J 1 base, leaving 15 bases between the germline ends. The CDR3 extends over 15 amino acids. The CDR3 sequence: CASSALRDSSYEQYF. The CDR3 nucleotides read TGTGCCAGCAGCGCCCTCCGGGACTCGTCCTACGAGCAGTACTTC.

J is TRBJ2-5 and V is TRBV5-1; 11 bases line up with TRBD2. Per germline, CDR1 SGHRS and CDR2 YFSETQ. CDR3 size: 16 residues. The trim removed 1 base at V and 5 bases at J, leaving 7 bases unmatched. This chain's CDR3 is CASSLITSGSLETQYF. Here the CDR3 DNA reads TGCGCCAGCAGCTTGATTACTAGCGGGAGTTTGGAGACCCAGTACTTC.

This sequence joins TRBV15 and TRBJ1-1; tentatively, D is TRBD1 (6 bases). The CDR3 is 13 amino acids. Germline CDR1 and CDR2: LNHNV and YYDKDF (reference sequence). Trimming pared 2 bases from V and 8 bases from J, leaving 12 bases between. The CDR3 sequence is CATSRPQGGEAFF. The CDR3, as DNA: TGTGCCACCAGCAGACCACAGGGTGGGGAAGCTTTCTTT.

This chain links TRBV7-8 with TRBJ1-2; the D gene is possibly TRBD1 (5 bases). Germline CDR1 and CDR2: SGHVS and FQNEAQ. CDR3 size: 14 residues. With 3 bases removed from V and 8 bases from J, the gap between germline ends came to 16 bases. This chain's CDR3 is CASSFYGSGDGYTF. The CDR3 DNA is TGTGCCAGCAGCTTCTATGGATCGGGGGACGGCTACACCTTC.

V usage is TRBV10-3 and J usage is TRBJ2-1; 7 bases align to TRBD1. Germline CDR1 reads ENHRY; CDR2 reads SYGVKD. Losses at the gene ends were 4 bases for V and 3 bases for J; bases not matched to a gene: 3. The CDR3 has 14 amino acids. CDR3 protein: CAISAQGDYNEQFF. The CDR3 bases are TGTGCCATCAGTGCGCAGGGGGACTACAATGAGCAGTTCTTC.

In its sample, this clone was seen once. The chain is built from TRBV27 and TRBJ2-1, with 9 bases matching TRBD2. The CDR3 spans 15 residues. V lost 6 bases and J lost 2; bases outside the gene matches: 5. Germline CDR1 and CDR2: MNHEY and SMNVEV (reference sequence). CDR3 amino acids: CASSRAGGAYNEQFF. As DNA, the CDR3 is TGTGCCAGCAGCCGCGCGGGGGGGGCCTACAATGAGCAGTTCTTC.

A note on this clone: The same CDR3 is also encoded by other DNA sequences in this sample. The chain employs TRBV19 and TRBJ2-7; TRBD1 is a possible D gene (6 bases). The CDR3 runs to 14 residues. CDR1 is LNHDA and CDR2 is SQIVND in the germline V gene (reference sequence). The germline V and J ends were trimmed by 0 bases and 4 bases, with 10 bases remaining between them. In DNA form, the CDR3 reads TGTGCCAGTAGTATAGACCCAGGGGCGTACGAGCAGTACTTC. This codes for CASSIDPGAYEQYF.

This clone is a singleton in its sample. The chain joins TRBV7-2 to TRBJ2-1; 8 bases match TRBD1. CDR3 length equals 13 residues. With V trimmed by 4 bases and J by 8 bases, 4 bases remained unmatched. The germline V gene encodes CDR1 SGHTA and CDR2 FQGNSA. The CDR3 DNA follows: TGTGCCAGCAGCTCAGGACAGGGCGATGAGCAGTTCTTC. Translating it yields CASSSGQGDEQFF.

The CDR3 protein is CASSLGQQGNYGYTF. In nucleotides, the CDR3 is TGTGCCAGCAGCCTCGGACAACAGGGAAACTATGGCTACACCTTC. V is TRBV7-2 and J is TRBJ1-2; D is perhaps TRBD1 (6 bases). V was pared by 5 bases and J by 2 bases, with 15 bases between. Germline V gene lookup returns CDR1 SGHTA and CDR2 FQGNSA. There are 15 residues in the CDR3.

This chain joins TRBV18 and TRBJ1-1, with D possibly TRBD1 on 6 matching bases. V was trimmed by 2 bases and J by 5 bases, leaving 15 bases between them. Germline CDR1 and CDR2: KGHSH and LQKENI. The CDR3 covers 15 residues. CDR3 amino acids: CASSPVSQGGTEAFF. CDR3 DNA: TGTGCCAGCTCACCAGTGTCACAGGGTGGGACTGAAGCTTTCTTT.